One sample yielded the 10 T cell receptor beta chains listed below, sequenced in a study of identical twins. TCRdb fed the 5' RACE reads into MiXCR, producing one record per CDR3 protein. Among roughly 750,000 distinct CDR3 sequences listed, around 21% were seen once. These data also formed part of another study, on T cells expressing NK-cell markers.

The sample comprised PBMCs. The receptors here all came from a woman under 30 in good health.

As DNA, the CDR3 is TGTGCCAGCAGCTTGAAACCTGCGATCGAGCAGTACTTC. It codes for CASSLKPAIEQYF. V is TRBV7-2 and J is TRBJ2-7; D is undetermined. The CDR3 runs 13 residues. Germline V gene lookup returns CDR1 SGHTA and CDR2 FQGNSA. V lost 3 bases and J 6 bases, leaving 12 bases between the germline ends.

This clonotype was observed a few times. Here the CDR3 reads CASSFHIGDQEQYF. The CDR3 DNA reads as TGTGCCAGCAGTTTCCATATAGGGGATCAGGAGCAGTACTTC. The V call is TRBV12-3 or TRBV12-4, the J call TRBJ2-7; TRBD1 is a possible D gene (5 bases). The V end lost 3 bases, the J end lost 7 bases, and 16 bases lay between the germline ends. The CDR3 contains 14 residues.

The V call is TRBV20-1, the J call TRBJ1-5; D gene ambiguous. CDR3 length: 12 residues. In germline, CDR1 is DFQATT, CDR2 SNEGSKA (reference sequence). Trimming removed 3 bases at V and 3 bases at J, with 6 bases between. The DNA of the CDR3 is TGCAGTGCTAGTACCTCCAATCAGCCCCAGCATTTT. It translates to CSASTSNQPQHF.

In its sample, this clonotype was seen a few times. The chain has TRBV12-3 or TRBV12-4 and TRBJ1-1; no reliable D call. This CDR3 comprises 16 residues. The V end was cut by 3 bases, the J end by 4 bases, with 18 bases between. The CDR3 region has the DNA TGTGCCAGCAGTTTCTATTCGTCCTCGGGAGGCACTGAAGCTTTCTTT. Translating gives CASSFYSSSGGTEAFF.

This CDR3 is CSGGQGAVEQYF. The DNA for the CDR3 is TGCAGCGGGGGACAGGGGGCAGTCGAGCAGTACTTC. The chain joins TRBV29-1 to TRBJ2-7; 12 bases line up with TRBD1. V shed 7 bases, J shed 6 bases, and the junction held 4 bases outside the gene matches. In germline, CDR1 is SQVTM, CDR2 ANQGSEA. This CDR3 region has 12 residues.

The chain is built from TRBV7-4 and TRBJ1-3, with D possibly matching TRBD1 (5 bases). V was clipped by 7 bases and J by 16 bases, with 14 bases between them. The CDR3 covers 10 residues. Germline V lookup: CDR1 SGHVT, CDR2 SQSDAQ. The CDR3 sequence is CASTRAGRYF. CDR3 nucleotide sequence: TGTGCCAGCACCAGGGCGGGCAGGTATTTT.

This clonotype came up a few times. J is TRBJ1-1 and V is TRBV4-1; no firm D call. Germline assignment: CDR1 MGHRA and CDR2 YSYEKL. V was cut by 0 bases and J by 4 bases, with 9 bases left in between. The CDR3 is 14 residues long. The CDR3 DNA is TGCGCCAGCAGCCAAGATCCACCCCTCACTGAAGCTTTCTTT. It translates to CASSQDPPLTEAFF.

The chain joins TRBV20-1 to TRBJ2-3; D possibly corresponds to TRBD2 (7 bases). The germline CDR1 and CDR2 sequences are DFQATT and SNEGSKA (reference sequence). There are 15 residues in the CDR3. Trimming left V 2 bases short and J 2 bases short, with 14 bases between. CDR3 nucleotides: TGCAGTGCTAGAACTGGCGGGGGCGACACAGATACGCAGTATTTT. Encoded protein: CSARTGGGDTDTQYF.

This rearrangement joins TRBV30 to TRBJ2-3, with D maybe TRBD2 (6 bases). Germline CDR1 GTSNPN, CDR2 SVGIG (reference sequence). The CDR3 loop spans 14 amino acids. V lost 5 bases and J lost 2, with 14 bases in between. The chain's CDR3 is CAWGPGRDTDTQYF. In DNA, the CDR3 is TGTGCCTGGGGCCCGGGGCGGGACACAGATACGCAGTATTTT.

J is TRBJ2-1 and V is TRBV6-5, with 12 bases lining up with TRBD2. After removal of 4 bases from V and 7 bases from J, the junction contained 8 bases not matched to a gene. Germline V CDR1 and CDR2: MNHEY, SVGAGI. The CDR3 loop spans 16 amino acids. This CDR3 is CASSLRLAGALNEQFF. The CDR3 region has the DNA TGTGCCAGCAGTTTAAGACTAGCGGGGGCTCTTAATGAGCAGTTCTTC.